A single sample gave rise to the 8 T cell receptor beta chains below, sequenced in a study of blood T cell repertoires in COVID-19. TCRdb's table, derived via immunoSEQ multiplex PCR, lists solely in-frame clones and lacks some. The sample has about 120,000 clones; about 87% are singletons. Sequenced input: peripheral blood. Source of these receptors: a man aged 50 to 59 with acute or convalescent COVID-19.

This rearrangement joins TRBV6-1 to TRBJ2-7, with 7 positions matching TRBD2. The CDR3 has 16 residues. Germline loops: CDR1 MNHNS, CDR2 SASEGT. Trimming at V came to 1 base and at J to 3 bases, leaving 9 bases not matched to a gene. In DNA, the CDR3 is TGTGCCAGCAGTGAAGAAGGGACTAACTACCTCTACGAGCAGTACTTC. Encoded protein: CASSEEGTNYLYEQYF.

The chain employs TRBV7-2 and TRBJ2-1; 10 nucleotides align to TRBD2. Losses at the gene ends were 1 base for V and 7 bases for J; bases not matched to a gene: 7. This CDR3 contains 16 residues. Germline V gives CDR1 SGHTA, CDR2 FQGNSA. This CDR3 reads CASSLGAGGGVNEQFF. CDR3 nucleotide sequence: TGTGCCAGCAGCTTAGGAGCGGGAGGGGGCGTGAATGAGCAGTTCTTC.

This clone has only one observation. The chain has TRBV7-6 and TRBJ2-5; D is uncertain. Germline CDR1 reads SGHVS; CDR2 reads FNYEAQ. This CDR3 comprises 15 residues. Deletions cut 4 bases from V and 5 bases from J, with 17 bases between. The CDR3 here is CASSSLNSISETQYF. For the CDR3, the DNA is TGTGCCAGCAGCTCCCTAAACAGTATAAGCGAGACCCAGTACTTC.

This clone turned up a few times. CDR3 coding DNA: TGTGCCAGCAGTGGACAGGGGGCAGCTGGGGCCAACGTCCTGACTTTC. Its translation is CASSGQGAAGANVLTF. V is TRBV6-1 and J is TRBJ2-6, with 10 nucleotides matching TRBD1. The V gene end was trimmed by 4 bases and the J gene end by 2 bases; junction bases not matched to a gene: 2. The CDR3 spans 16 residues. The germline V gene has CDR1 MNHNS and CDR2 SASEGT.

The rearrangement joins TRBV19 to TRBJ1-2, with D perhaps TRBD1 (6 bases). V lost 5 bases and J lost 12, with 19 bases in between. The CDR3 loop spans 13 amino acids. Per germline, CDR1 LNHDA and CDR2 SQIVND (reference sequence). The CDR3 is CASSPLPTGVNTF. The CDR3 DNA reads as TGTGCCAGTAGTCCCCTCCCGACAGGTGTGAACACCTTC. Based on the CDR3 plus reference TRBV19 and TRBJ1-2, the full variable domain is DGGITQSPKYLFRKEGQNVTLSCEQNLNHDAMYWYRQDPGQGLRLIYYSQIVNDFQKGDIAEGYSVSREKKESFPLTVTSAQKNPTAFYLCASSPLPTGVNTFGSGTRLTVV.

Only one count was recorded for this clone. V gene TRBV6-4 combines with J gene TRBJ2-1, with TRBD1 matching over 8 bases. The CDR3 has 15 residues. From germline, CDR1 is MRHNA and CDR2 SNTAGT. V was pared by 5 bases and J by 5 bases, with 8 bases of the junction left unmatched. CDR3 DNA sequence: TGTGCCAGCAGTTTTCTACAGGGGGACCACAATGAGCAGTTCTTC. Its translation: CASSFLQGDHNEQFF.

This chain joins TRBV28 and TRBJ2-2; TRBD2 matches at 14 bases. J gave up 4 bases and V 5 bases, and 9 bases lay outside the gene matches. The CDR3 has 18 residues. Germline CDR1 is MDHEN and CDR2 is SYDVKM. The CDR3 DNA reads as TGTGCCAGCAGTGAGGGACTAGCGGGAGTCGTGGGCACCGGGGAGCTGTTTTTT. It encodes CASSEGLAGVVGTGELFF.

The chain combines TRBV2 with TRBJ2-1; possible D gene TRBD2, 5 bases. The V end lost 7 bases, the J end lost 3 bases, and 10 bases lay between the germline ends. CDR1 is SNHLY, CDR2 FYNNEI, per germline. This CDR3 has 13 residues. The CDR3 here is CASIRENYNEQFF. The CDR3 DNA reads as TGTGCCAGCATCCGGGAAAACTACAATGAGCAGTTCTTC.